The 18 T cell receptor beta chains listed next were all sequenced from one sample in a study of beta chain features in type 1 diabetes (dated by TCRdb to 2016 to 2018). Results and caveats for the whole study, not just this receptor: Type 1 diabetes patients showed a moderate but significant shortening of TCRB CDR3 length in all four CD4+ subsets.

The library was generated by the immunoSEQ multiplex PCR assay. The High Capacity cDNA Reverse Transcription Kit was used to reverse transcribe all of the isolated RNA, meaning that expressed TCRB transcripts were what got sequenced. TCRdb provides this immuneACCESS table in a form limited to in-frame rearrangements. Some clones are lacking; in checked studies, under half of them reflect an unresolved V gene, and why the rest are absent is not known. This sample lists 600,000 to 700,000 clones; 13% were detected once. Less than 0.025% of the sample belongs to the ten largest clones. For these receptors, no antigen is known. Specimen: naive CD4+ T cells from blood. Taken with the paper, the label for cell subset or site translates to: true naive CD4+ T cells. The receptors stem from a man between 18 and 29 years old with type 1 diabetes.

This sequence joins TRBV2 and TRBJ2-5; a possible D gene is TRBD2 (7 bases). The V and J ends lost 4 bases and 3 bases respectively, with 9 bases between them. The germline CDR1 and CDR2 sequences are SNHLY and FYNNEI. The CDR3 consists of 13 residues. CDR3 region: CASSAGGEETQYF. CDR3 in DNA: TGTGCCAGCAGTGCGGGGGGCGAAGAGACCCAGTACTTC.

V usage is TRBV6-6 and J usage is TRBJ2-3; D is ambiguous. The CDR3 is 12 residues long. Between the trimmed V and J ends, which lost 5 bases and 3 bases, there was a span of 6 bases. CDR1 and CDR2 (germline): MNHNY, SVGAGI (reference sequence). The CDR3: CASSDETDTQYF. CDR3 nucleotide sequence: TGTGCCAGCAGTGATGAGACAGATACGCAGTATTTT.

This clone was seen a handful of times. The chain carries TRBV30 and TRBJ2-1; 9 bases agree with TRBD1. Germline V lookup: CDR1 GTSNPN, CDR2 SVGIG (reference sequence). The CDR3 has 13 residues. Trimming at V came to 8 bases and at J to 7 bases, leaving 9 bases not matched to a gene. The CDR3 spells CARTGTGLNEQFF. The CDR3 DNA follows: TGTGCCCGGACCGGGACAGGGCTGAATGAGCAGTTCTTC.

This clone occurred a few times. This chain uses TRBV6-1 with TRBJ1-6; TRBD1 is a possible D gene (6 bases). Trimming took 4 bases from V and 10 from J, leaving 17 bases between them. The CDR3 is made up of 15 amino acids. Per germline, CDR1 MNHNS and CDR2 SASEGT. The CDR3 DNA is TGTGCCAGCAGTGGACCTGCTGGGGGGCAATCACCCCTCCACTTT. Its translation: CASSGPAGGQSPLHF.

The V gene is TRBV6-5, the J gene TRBJ1-2, with D possibly TRBD1 on 6 matching bases. The CDR3 is made up of 14 amino acids. The germline V gene encodes CDR1 MNHEY and CDR2 SVGAGI. The V and J ends lost 5 bases and 5 bases respectively, with 15 bases between them. CDR3 loop: CASSRDIGVYGYTF. For the CDR3, the DNA is TGTGCCAGCAGTCGGGACATTGGCGTGTATGGCTACACCTTC.

This clone was observed a handful of times. This rearrangement joins TRBV30 to TRBJ2-3; 7 bases align to TRBD2. V lost 7 bases to trimming and J lost 3 bases; unmatched junction nucleotides: 7. This CDR3 has 13 residues. CDR1 and CDR2 from the germline V gene are GTSNPN and SVGIG (reference sequence). In nucleotides, the CDR3 is TGTGCCTCATCCCGGGGGGAGACAGATACGCAGTATTTT. Translated: CASSRGETDTQYF.

The chain is built from TRBV25-1 and TRBJ1-2, with D perhaps matching TRBD1 (6 bases). With 3 bases removed from V and 7 bases from J, the gap between germline ends came to 15 bases. Germline V gene sequence: CDR1 MGHDK, CDR2 SYGVNS. The length of the CDR3 is 14 residues. Written as DNA, the CDR3 is TGTGCCAGCAGTGATGTTACGGGGGCGAGTGGCTACACCTTC. It yields the protein CASSDVTGASGYTF.

The chain carries TRBV9 and TRBJ2-3; TRBD2 matches at 7 bases. Germline CDR1 is SGDLS and CDR2 is YYNGEE. With V trimmed by 0 bases and J by 5 bases, 3 bases remained unmatched. The CDR3 is made up of 14 amino acids. CDR3 region: CASSVAGGLDTQYF. For the CDR3, the DNA is TGTGCCAGCAGCGTAGCGGGGGGTCTAGATACGCAGTATTTT. Supplemented by reference TRBV9 and TRBJ2-3, the full variable domain reads DSGVTQTPKHLITATGQRVTLRCSPRSGDLSVYWYQQSLDQGLQFLIQYYNGEERAKGNILERFSAQQFPDLHSELNLSSLELGDSALYFCASSVAGGLDTQYFGPGTRLTVL.

The chain has TRBV28 and TRBJ1-3; no clear D. Germline loops: CDR1 MDHEN, CDR2 SYDVKM. CDR3 length equals 13 residues. The V and J ends lost 9 bases and 1 base respectively, with 10 bases between them. The CDR3 nucleotides are TGTGCCAGTAGGACTCATTCTGGAAACACCATATATTTT. Amino acid sequence: CASRTHSGNTIYF. The whole variable domain, remainder taken from reference TRBV28 and TRBJ1-3, is DVKVTQSSRYLVKRTGEKVFLECVQDMDHENMFWYRQDPGLGLRLIYFSYDVKMKEKGDIPEGYSVSREKKERFSLILESASTNQTSMYLCASRTHSGNTIYFGEGSWLTVV.

This clone has more than one count but fewer than ten. This chain joins TRBV28 and TRBJ1-2, with D tentatively TRBD1 (6 bases). V gave up 1 base and J gave up 4 bases, with 13 bases separating them. The CDR3 totals 15 residues. Germline CDR1 MDHEN, CDR2 SYDVKM. CDR3: CASSLSRGRIYGYTF. CDR3 nucleotides: TGTGCCAGCAGTTTATCCCGGGGGCGGATCTATGGCTACACCTTC.

The chain uses TRBV25-1 and TRBJ1-4, with unresolved D. Germline CDR1 and CDR2: MGHDK and SYGVNS. V gave up 8 bases and J gave up 5 bases, with 18 bases separating them. The CDR3 runs 15 residues. For the CDR3, the DNA is TGTGCCAGCTCTGGGATAGCCCTTCCCAATGAAAAACTGTTTTTT. Residues: CASSGIALPNEKLFF.

V gene TRBV29-1 combines with J gene TRBJ1-2, with no clear D. Trimming shortened V by 8 bases and J by 4 bases, and 20 bases separated the two germline ends. Looked up from germline, CDR1 is SQVTM and CDR2 is ANQGSEA. The CDR3 is 14 amino acids. In nucleotides, the CDR3 is TGCAGCACCGGGGTGATGGAACCGATCTATGGCTACACCTTC. Amino acids: CSTGVMEPIYGYTF.

The table lists this clone with a few counts. The chain carries TRBV11-2 and TRBJ2-4; D gene ambiguous. V lost 0 bases to trimming and J lost 12 bases, with 9 bases between them. This CDR3 region has 12 residues. Germline-derived CDR1 and CDR2 are SGHAT and FQNNGV. The CDR3 DNA reads as TGTGCCAGCAGCTTAGAAGGAACCGGTCAGTACTTC. Residues: CASSLEGTGQYF.

This clone has only a few counts. The chain combines TRBV7-9 with TRBJ2-7; 12 bases are a match to TRBD2. J gave up 5 bases and V 4 bases, and 12 bases lay outside the gene matches. Per germline, CDR1 SEHNR and CDR2 FQNEAQ (reference sequence). This CDR3 region has 17 residues. In DNA, the CDR3 is TGTGCCAGCAGCTCGTTACGACGGACTAGCGGGGTCCACGAGCAGTACTTC. Its protein is CASSSLRRTSGVHEQYF.

The gene calls are TRBV7-9 and TRBJ1-2; D not certain. V was shortened by 5 bases and J by 1 base, with 5 bases between the two germline ends. The germline V gene encodes CDR1 SEHNR and CDR2 FQNEAQ (reference sequence). This CDR3 spans 12 amino acids. CDR3 in amino acids: CASSIVNYGYTF. The CDR3 region has the DNA TGTGCCAGCAGCATTGTTAACTATGGCTACACCTTC.

V usage is TRBV11-2 and J usage is TRBJ2-2; D uncertain. The CDR3 covers 15 residues. Germline V gene lookup returns CDR1 SGHAT and CDR2 FQNNGV. Trimming removed 1 base from V and 0 bases from J, with 6 bases in between. CDR3 in amino acids: CASSLGTTNTGELFF. In DNA, the CDR3 is TGTGCCAGCAGCTTAGGGACCACGAACACCGGGGAGCTGTTTTTT.

There are a few counts of this clone. In nucleotides, the CDR3 is TGTGCCAGCAATTCGGCACTAGACATGAATGAGCAGTTCTTC. It is translated as CASNSALDMNEQFF. The gene calls are TRBV5-8 and TRBJ2-1; a possible D gene is TRBD2 (5 bases). The ends were cut back, 6 bases at V and 7 bases at J, with 17 bases in the middle. Per germline, CDR1 SGHTS and CDR2 YDEGEE. The CDR3 totals 14 residues. The whole variable domain, remainder taken from reference TRBV5-8 and TRBJ2-1, is EAGVTQSPTHLIKTRGQQATLRCSPISGHTSVYWYQQALGLGLQFLLWYDEGEERNRGNFPPRFSGRQFPNYSSELNVNALELEDSALYLCASNSALDMNEQFFGPGTRLTVL.

This clone was observed a handful of times. This sequence joins TRBV27 and TRBJ2-6; TRBD2 is a possible D gene (6 bases). From germline, CDR1 is MNHEY and CDR2 SMNVEV (reference sequence). This CDR3 has 13 residues. The V and J ends lost 6 bases and 3 bases respectively, with 6 bases between them. CDR3 coding DNA: TGTGCCAGCAGCGGGAGTGGGGCCAACGTCCTGACTTTC. Protein product: CASSGSGANVLTF.